The source of this TCR beta chain is a study of beta chain features in type 1 diabetes. Study background: Analysis included over 90 million sorted cells drawn from all samples.

Germline trimming cut 8 bases from V and 2 bases from J; bases unmatched to any gene: 9. Germline V gene sequence: CDR1 SNHLY, CDR2 FYNNEI. CDR3 length: 15 amino acids. General study points: When Type 1 diabetes patients were examined, their TCRB CDR3s proved moderately but significantly shorter in all four CD4+ subsets.

Expressed TCRB transcripts got sequenced, as all isolated RNA was reverse transcribed. Clones were read by immunoSEQ multiplex PCR, and TCRdb kept only the in-frame ones, dropping some. Here the sample spans 150,000 to 200,000 clones, almost 65% being singletons. Concerning this clone itself: The antigen is not known.

V gene TRBV2 combines with J gene TRBJ2-3; TRBD2 aligns across 8 bases. The TCR sequence derives from a man under 40 with type 1 diabetes. Sequencing input: naive CD4+ T cells from blood. The CDR3 is CASGESGGPTDTQYF. The CDR3 nucleotides read TGTGCCAGCGGGGAAAGCGGGGGACCCACAGATACGCAGTATTTT.